The entry below describes one TCR beta chain. This sample is drawn from a study of blood T cell repertoires in COVID-19. Turning to the study itself: Specimens from acute and convalescent COVID-19 originated in the United States, Italy and Spain. Sources were T cells, B-cell-depleted T cells, or PBMCs; the material itself was cDNA or gDNA.

How the authors handled the data: Amplification of reference gene primers provided the estimated nucleated cell counts. The data were produced by immunoSEQ multiplex PCR, yet TCRdb's version contains in-frame clones alone and is incomplete. V and J calls and clone size are as listed in that table; D and trimming were resolved from the DNA. The table has about 65,000 clones, approximately 95% seen once. Germline lookup yields CDR1 MNHEY and CDR2 SVGAGI. V dropped 6 bases and J dropped 3 bases, with 18 bases sitting between them. There are 15 residues in the CDR3. V usage is TRBV6-5 and J usage is TRBJ2-7, with D perhaps matching TRBD1 or TRBD2 (5 bases each). This TCR derives from a man in his sixties or seventies with active COVID-19. Source material: peripheral blood. The CDR3, as DNA: TGTGCCAGCAGGTACAGGAGTGAGGGTAACTACGAGCAGTACTTC. This encodes CASRYRSEGNYEQYF.